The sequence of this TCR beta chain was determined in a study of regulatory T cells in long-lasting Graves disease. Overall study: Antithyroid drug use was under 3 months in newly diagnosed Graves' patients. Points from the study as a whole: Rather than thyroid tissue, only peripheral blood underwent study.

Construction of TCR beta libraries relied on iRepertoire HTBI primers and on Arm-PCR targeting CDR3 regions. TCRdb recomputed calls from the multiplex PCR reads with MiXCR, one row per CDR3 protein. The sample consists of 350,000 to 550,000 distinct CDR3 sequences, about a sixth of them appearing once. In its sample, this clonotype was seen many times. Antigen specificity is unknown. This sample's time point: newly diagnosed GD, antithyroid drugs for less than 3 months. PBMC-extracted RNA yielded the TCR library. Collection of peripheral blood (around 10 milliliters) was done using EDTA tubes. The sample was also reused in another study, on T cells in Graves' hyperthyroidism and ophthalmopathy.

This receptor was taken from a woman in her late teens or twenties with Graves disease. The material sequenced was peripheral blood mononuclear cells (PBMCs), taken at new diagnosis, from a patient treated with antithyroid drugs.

The CDR3 loop reads CSAQGSATSNYGYTF. The CDR3 DNA reads as TGCAGTGCTCAAGGGAGTGCTACTAGTAACTATGGCTACACCTTC. This chain uses TRBV20-1 with TRBJ1-2; D is uncertain. The germline V and J ends were trimmed by 5 bases and 1 base, with 17 bases remaining between them. The CDR3 length is 15 residues. Germline lookup yields CDR1 DFQATT and CDR2 SNEGSKA (reference sequence).